This is a list of T cell receptor beta chains from one sample in a study of regulatory T cells in long-lasting Graves disease. TCRdb re-analysed the multiplex PCR reads in MiXCR, keeping a single row per CDR3 protein. The table has under 350,000 distinct CDR3 sequences, more than 20% seen once. The source was peripheral blood mononuclear cells (PBMCs), collected when the disease was refractory, from a patient treated with antithyroid drugs. The source is a female donor with Graves disease. CDR3s include the opening cysteine and the closing phenylalanine or tryptophan. The D gene is left open where the match is weak. Only some rows state a clone size, as once, few, many or a class for expanded clones.

CASSAQGARGNTIYF | TGTGCCAGCAGCGCACAGGGGGCGCGGGGAAACACCATATATTTT | TRBV7-9 | TRBD1 | TRBJ1-3 | - | 15
CASSTGTGGLCEQYF | TGTGCCAGCAGTACCGGGACAGGGGGTCTCTGTGAGCAGTACTTC | TRBV28 | TRBD1 | TRBJ2-7 | many | 15
CASSPGHGYTF | TGTGCCAGCAGTCCAGGGCATGGCTACACCTTC | TRBV2 | - | TRBJ1-2 | many | 11
CASSRGTAFYGYTF | TGTGCCAGCTCACGAGGGACGGCTTTCTATGGCTACACCTTC | TRBV18 | - | TRBJ1-2 | - | 14
CASSNRVSNEKLFF | TGCGCCAGCAGCAACAGGGTTTCAAATGAAAAACTGTTTTTT | TRBV4-1 | - | TRBJ1-4 | few | 14
CASSLERLAGVEQYF | TGTGCCAGCAGCTTAGAGCGACTAGCGGGAGTCGAGCAGTACTTC | TRBV7-2 | TRBD2 | TRBJ2-7 | - | 15
CASNDGDNKETQYF | TGTGCCAGTAACGACGGGGACAACAAAGAGACCCAGTACTTC | TRBV19 | - | TRBJ2-5 | many | 14
CASSFEGANEQFF | TGTGCCAGCAGTTTTGAGGGGGCGAATGAGCAGTTCTTC | TRBV27 | TRBD1 | TRBJ2-1 | - | 13
CASSSIRLAEGGKNIQYF | TGTGCCAGCAGCTCAATAAGACTAGCGGAGGGGGGCAAAAACATTCAGTACTTC | TRBV7-9 | TRBD2 | TRBJ2-4 | - | 18
CASSLDFGRSFHEQYF | TGTGCCAGCAGCTTAGATTTCGGTAGATCGTTCCACGAGCAGTACTTC | TRBV7-2 | - | TRBJ2-7 | many | 16
CATSREGLADSYEQYF | TGTGCCACCAGCAGAGAAGGACTAGCGGATTCCTACGAGCAGTACTTC | TRBV15 | TRBD2 | TRBJ2-7 | few | 16
CASSYRQGAGEQYF | TGTGCCAGCAGCTACCGACAGGGGGCGGGGGAGCAGTACTTC | TRBV11-2 | TRBD1 | TRBJ2-7 | few | 14
CASSLAQGSNEQYF | TGTGCCAGCAGTTTAGCGCAGGGCTCAAACGAGCAGTACTTC | TRBV12-3/TRBV12-4 | - | TRBJ2-7 | many | 14
CASSLGAAHQETQYF | TGTGCCAGCAGTTTAGGGGCGGCACACCAAGAGACCCAGTACTTC | TRBV2 | - | TRBJ2-5 | many | 15
CASSPPTGPPEAFF | TGTGCCAGCAGCCCCCCGACAGGGCCGCCTGAAGCTTTCTTT | TRBV12-3/TRBV12-4 | TRBD1 | TRBJ1-1 | many | 14
CASSEAWGFMGYTF | TGTGCCAGCAGTGAAGCGTGGGGGTTTATGGGCTACACCTTC | TRBV6-1 | - | TRBJ1-2 | - | 14
CASSSWTFSYEQYF | TGTGCCAGCAGCTCGTGGACGTTCTCCTACGAGCAGTACTTC | TRBV7-9 | - | TRBJ2-7 | - | 14
CASGQGTRANVLTF | TGTGCCAGTGGACAGGGGACTAGGGCCAACGTCCTGACTTTC | TRBV19 | TRBD1 | TRBJ2-6 | - | 14
CASSLEEQGPYEQYF | TGTGCCAGCAGCTTAGAGGAACAGGGACCCTACGAGCAGTACTTC | TRBV7-6 | - | TRBJ2-7 | - | 15
CASSQGTGRQNIQYF | TGCGCCAGCAGCCAAGGGACAGGGCGCCAAAACATTCAGTACTTC | TRBV4-3 | TRBD1 | TRBJ2-4 | - | 15
CASSVRGDGETQYF | TGTGCCAGCAGCGTCAGGGGGGATGGCGAGACCCAGTACTTC | TRBV9 | - | TRBJ2-5 | many | 14
CASSLVPDRGFGEQFF | TGTGCCAGCAGCTTAGTCCCGGACAGGGGGTTTGGTGAGCAGTTCTTC | TRBV7-2 | TRBD1 | TRBJ2-1 | - | 16
CASSIPGTGNYGYTF | TGTGCCAGTAGTATTCCGGGGACGGGAAACTATGGCTACACCTTC | TRBV19 | - | TRBJ1-2 | many | 15
CASSPPRGTEAFF | TGTGCCAGCTCCCCCCCTCGGGGGACTGAAGCTTTCTTT | TRBV6-2/TRBV6-3 | - | TRBJ1-1 | few | 13
CASGQEAFRETQYF | TGTGCCAGCGGCCAAGAGGCGTTTAGGGAGACCCAGTACTTC | TRBV3-1 | - | TRBJ2-5 | - | 14
CSANPLRGRGSVQETQYF | TGCAGTGCTAACCCACTACGAGGCCGCGGGAGCGTACAAGAGACCCAGTACTTC | TRBV20-1 | TRBD2 | TRBJ2-5 | many | 18
CASSLIYTEAFF | TGTGCCAGCAGCCTAATATACACTGAAGCTTTCTTT | TRBV28 | - | TRBJ1-1 | many | 12
CASSQVGLADTGELFF | TGCGCCAGCAGCCAAGTAGGTTTAGCGGACACCGGGGAGCTGTTTTTT | TRBV4-3 | - | TRBJ2-2 | few | 16
CASRIPGGYEQYF | TGTGCCAGCAGAATCCCAGGGGGCTACGAGCAGTACTTC | TRBV27 | TRBD1 | TRBJ2-7 | few | 13